The present T cell receptor beta chain was sequenced within a study of T cell changes during pregnancy in multiple sclerosis. The count of this clone is one. Some clones are missing from TCRdb's copy, which holds only in-frame ones; the method was immunoSEQ multiplex PCR. The top ten clones hold roughly 0.32% of a sample with 50,000 or so clones, roughly 94% of them seen once. The specimen was CD4+ T cells from peripheral blood mononuclear cells, collected in the third trimester of pregnancy. The sequence came from a female donor with multiple sclerosis, enrolled in a pregnancy study.

CDR3 nucleotides: TGTGCCAGTAGTCAAGCCGGGACTAGCGACTCCTACGAGCAGTACTTC. This gives the protein CASSQAGTSDSYEQYF. The chain combines TRBV19 with TRBJ2-7; 10 bases are a match to TRBD2. Unmatched junction bases numbered 7, after V lost 5 bases and J lost 0 bases. Germline CDR1 and CDR2: LNHDA and SQIVND (reference sequence). This CDR3 is built from 16 residues.